This T cell receptor beta chain is drawn from a study of breast tumors, draining lymph nodes, adjacent tissues (dated by TCRdb to 2016 to 2017). Concerning the study at large: In breast cancer patients, the study compared the TCR beta repertoires of tumor, adjacent nontumor tissue and axillary lymph nodes. In human breast cancer, the study set out to evaluate how tumor, surrounding tissue and draining lymph node repertoires relate to one another and whether T cells may move between these sites.

This clonotype was observed many times. This receptor's antigen is unknown. Nothing much larger sits one base from this clone, and base qualities are not available. Sequencing was carried out with an Illumina HiSeq 2000. Multiplex PCR amplification was used to build the TCR beta chain libraries. High-throughput sequencing was used to analyze the amplified TCR beta chain products. The public reads were run again by TCRdb, first through fastp at Q25 and then through MiXCR, and only productive beta chains were kept. Every entry covers one CDR3 protein and lists the most common genes and DNA from its rows. The sample contains about 140,000 distinct CDR3 sequences, around a third of them found a single time. The top ten clones comprise 2.3% of the sample. V loses 4 bases, J loses 2 bases, and the germline ends lie 12 bases apart. From its cysteine to its phenylalanine, the CDR3 spans 13 amino acids. Just the 39-base CDR3 DNA is kept, in frame starting at base 1. Based on the germline V gene, the CDR1 and CDR2 sequences are SQVTM and ANQGSEA.

Lymph node samples were obtained from the axillary draining lymph nodes of breast cancer patients. General findings and caveats noted by the study authors: The data were judged consistent with most tumor T cells deriving from the lymph node and then expanding within tumor tissue. Tumors showed preferential V and J gene usage, and their T-cell repertoire diversity fell below that of lymph nodes yet above that of nontumor tissue. The conclusion that tumor T cells originate in lymph nodes was presented as consistent with a hypothesis rather than as directly demonstrated. The similarity between tumor and nontumor tissue repertoires was significantly greater in luminal-like breast cancer than in basal-like breast cancer.

The rearranged segments are TRBV29-1 and TRBJ2-7; the D segment could be TRBD1, given 6 matching bases. The sequence derives from a female donor with breast cancer. Some clones in this sample may be carry-over from other donors' samples. Sequencing input: axillary lymph node tissue. The nucleotide sequence is given as TGCAGCGTTGTATCAGAGGGGGCCTACGAGCAGTACTTC. It specifies CSVVSEGAYEQYF.